This T cell receptor beta chain comes out of a study of cytomegalovirus exposure and HLA in healthy donors. Overall study: A preliminary data release comprised around 85 million unique TCRs obtained from HLA-typed donors.

CDR3 length: 14 residues. V lost 5 bases and J lost 5; bases outside the gene matches: 6. Germline CDR1 MDHEN, CDR2 SYDVKM. At the time of sampling, donors were nominally healthy, though unrecorded immune exposures were likely. In the case of this clone: Its antigen remains unidentified.

PCR amplification relied on 60 Vbeta primers (plus 13 Jbeta primers). Libraries were prepared by immunoSEQ multiplex PCR; TCRdb keeps only in-frame clonotypes and omits some of them. The sample table includes about 170,000 clones. Broader study findings: What a later analysis showed was that several of the most significant clusters appeared linked to common viral pathogens. Follow-up analysis found HLA locus-dependent TCR association rates, highest for DRB1 and lowest for HLA-C.

The clonotype comes from a woman aged 60 to 75 in good health and CMV-seronegative. The source material was PBMCs. The chain employs TRBV28 and TRBJ2-3; 8 bases agree with TRBD1. CDR3 sequence reads: CASSIDRGGDTQYF. The CDR3 region has the DNA TGTGCCAGCAGTATCGACAGGGGAGGAGATACGCAGTATTTT.